The subject of this entry is one TCR beta chain. This sample is drawn from a study of blood T cell repertoires in COVID-19. Germline values: CDR1 SGHAT, CDR2 FQNNGV. This CDR3 region has 14 residues. With 1 base removed from V and 3 bases from J, the gap between germline ends came to 10 bases. The method was immunoSEQ multiplex PCR; TCRdb's version includes in-frame clones alone and lacks a portion of them. There are approximately 440,000 clones in the sample; about nine tenths occur only once, and 0.6% to 0.7% lies in the top ten. V usage is TRBV11-2 and J usage is TRBJ2-7; the D gene is possibly TRBD1 (6 bases). This clonotype was sampled from a man aged 18 to 30 who had recovered from COVID-19. Sequencing was done on a sample of PBMCs or T cells enriched from blood (not recorded which). CDR3 sequence reads: CASSLGPGDYEQYF. The CDR3, as DNA: TGTGCCAGCAGCTTAGGCCCAGGGGACTACGAGCAGTACTTC.